What follows are 16 T cell receptor beta chains derived from one specimen sequenced in a study of spatial heterogeneity in lung cancer. Study-wide results and caveats: For expanded intratumoral alpha and beta TCRs, counts tracked tumor mutation counts.

TCRdb called the 5' RACE reads again in MiXCR, with one record for every CDR3 protein. In the table there are about 13,000 distinct CDR3 sequences, approximately 4.6% of which are singletons. The antigens for these receptors are not known. Time point specified: sample taken at primary tumor resection. The sequencing used lung tumor tissue, collected at surgery. Receptors were obtained from a male donor with early-stage non-small cell lung cancer.

V gene TRBV24-1 combines with J gene TRBJ2-1; the match to TRBD1 covers 7 bases. CDR1 is KGHDR, CDR2 SFDVKD, per germline. Trimming took 3 bases from V and 5 from J; bases not matched to a gene: 9. This CDR3 is built from 16 residues. The DNA for the CDR3 is TGTGCCACCAGTGATCCGGGACAGAGGCTTAACAATGAGCAGTTCTTC. It translates to CATSDPGQRLNNEQFF.

This clonotype was detected ten times or more. This sequence joins TRBV11-2 and TRBJ2-7, with D uncertain. Trimming shortened V by 2 bases and J by 6 bases, and 11 bases separated the two germline ends. The germline V gene encodes CDR1 SGHAT and CDR2 FQNNGV. CDR3 length: 13 amino acids. The CDR3 loop is CASSLTLAVEQYF. Here the CDR3 DNA reads TGTGCCAGCAGCTTAACACTCGCGGTCGAGCAGTACTTC.

There are many counts of this clonotype. The chain joins TRBV4-3 to TRBJ1-2; 9 bases fit TRBD1. The trim removed 4 bases at V and 0 bases at J, leaving 6 bases unmatched. The germline CDR1 and CDR2 sequences are LGHNA and YSLEER. This CDR3 contains 16 residues. Here the CDR3 DNA reads TGCGCCAGCAGCCTCTCCGGGGACAGGGCTAACTATGGCTACACCTTC. Protein product: CASSLSGDRANYGYTF.

The table lists this clonotype with many counts. The chain employs TRBV12-3 or TRBV12-4 and TRBJ1-2; 7 bases are a match to TRBD1. The CDR3 runs to 13 residues. Losses at the gene ends were 1 base for V and 6 bases for J; bases not matched to a gene: 2. The CDR3 DNA sequence: TGTGCCAGCAGTTTAGACAGGGGCCATGGCTACACCTTC. Protein product: CASSLDRGHGYTF.

V is TRBV2 and J is TRBJ2-2, with D uncertain. Trimming removed 6 bases at V and 6 bases at J, with 5 bases between. Germline CDR1 reads SNHLY; CDR2 reads FYNNEI. There are 11 residues in the CDR3. The CDR3 is CASRESGELFF. The CDR3 DNA follows: TGTGCCAGCAGAGAATCCGGGGAGCTGTTTTTT.

This rearrangement joins TRBV6-2 or TRBV6-3 to TRBJ1-2; TRBD1 matches at 10 bases. This CDR3 comprises 14 residues. Germline CDR1 and CDR2: MNHEY and SVGEGT. Losses at the gene ends were 6 bases for V and 7 bases for J; bases not matched to a gene: 8. This chain's CDR3 is CASSPTGGYSGYTF. The CDR3 DNA reads TGTGCCAGCAGCCCGACAGGGGGCTACTCTGGCTACACCTTC.

This clonotype was detected ten times or more. The chain employs TRBV20-1 and TRBJ1-5; tentative D call: TRBD1 (6 bases). The CDR3 spans 15 residues. Germline-derived CDR1 and CDR2 are DFQATT and SNEGSKA (reference sequence). Between the trimmed V and J ends, which lost 3 bases and 5 bases, there was a span of 17 bases. The CDR3 DNA is TGCAGTGCTAGCTCAGGGGCAAGTAAGTATCAGCCCCAGCATTTT. It translates to CSASSGASKYQPQHF.

This clonotype was counted at least ten times. This chain joins TRBV20-1 and TRBJ1-6; D call uncertain. The CDR3 contains 14 residues. The germline gives CDR1 DFQATT, CDR2 SNEGSKA (reference sequence). Trimming left V 0 bases short and J 6 bases short, with 9 bases between. CDR3 amino acids: CSARERTVNSPLHF. The CDR3 DNA reads as TGCAGTGCTAGAGAGAGGACGGTTAATTCACCCCTCCACTTT.

This chain connects TRBV6-6 to TRBJ1-3; TRBD1 agrees at 7 bases. The germline V gene has CDR1 MNHNY and CDR2 SVGAGI (reference sequence). With 4 bases clipped from V and 5 bases from J, the junction kept 5 bases outside the gene matches. The CDR3 totals 14 residues. The CDR3 DNA sequence: TGTGCCAGCAGTTCCGGGACAGCCCGAAACACCATATATTTT. Protein: CASSSGTARNTIYF.

This clonotype has a count of ten or more. The rearrangement uses TRBV29-1 and TRBJ2-7; 7 bases align to TRBD1. V shed 6 bases, J shed 0 bases, and the junction held 2 bases outside the gene matches. This CDR3 is 12 amino acids long. Germline V gene sequence: CDR1 SQVTM, CDR2 ANQGSEA. The CDR3 bases are TGCAGCGTAAGACAGGGCTCCTACGAGCAGTACTTC. This gives the protein CSVRQGSYEQYF.

This clonotype was counted ten times or more. This chain links TRBV24-1 with TRBJ2-3; the D gene is possibly TRBD1 (6 bases). The germline V and J ends were trimmed by 5 bases and 0 bases, with 14 bases remaining between them. The CDR3 runs to 16 residues. Germline CDR1 and CDR2: KGHDR and SFDVKD. Here the CDR3 DNA reads TGTGCCACCAGTGGGGCCCGCAGGGGAAGCACAGATACGCAGTATTTT. Protein product: CATSGARRGSTDTQYF.

This clonotype was seen many times. The junction departs from germline at one end; a sequencing error may be responsible. This chain joins TRBV20-1 and TRBJ2-7, with D tentatively TRBD2 (6 bases). Per germline, CDR1 DFQATT and CDR2 SNEGSKA (reference sequence). The CDR3 covers 11 residues. The CDR3 loop is CGAGTTYEQYF. Written as DNA, the CDR3 is TGCGGTGCGGGGACCACCTACGAGCAGTACTTC.

This clonotype was picked up many times. The chain uses TRBV28 and TRBJ1-2; TRBD1 might be the D (5 bases). The CDR3 sequence is 13 residues long. With 6 bases removed from V and 1 base from J, the gap between germline ends came to 9 bases. Germline-derived CDR1 and CDR2 are MDHEN and SYDVKM. The CDR3 protein is CASSGHLNYGYTF. The DNA for the CDR3 is TGTGCCAGCAGCGGACACCTTAACTATGGCTACACCTTC.

This clonotype has ten or more counts. The chain recombines TRBV7-2 with TRBJ2-3; 7 positions agree with TRBD2. The J segment lost 7 bases and the V segment lost 4 bases, leaving 5 bases of the junction unmatched. Germline loops: CDR1 SGHTA, CDR2 FQGNSA. CDR3 size: 13 residues. The CDR3 sequence: CASSSGTTNTQYF. Written as DNA, the CDR3 is TGTGCCAGCAGCTCCGGGACTACTAATACGCAGTATTTT.

This clonotype was seen at least ten times. The chain links TRBV11-3 to TRBJ2-1; D remains ambiguous. There are 13 residues in the CDR3. V was clipped by 1 base and J by 4 bases, with 5 bases between them. CDR1 and CDR2 (germline): SGHNT, YENEEA. The CDR3 DNA reads as TGTGCCAGCAGCTTAGGCCCTTACAATGAGCAGTTCTTC. This codes for CASSLGPYNEQFF.

The chain joins TRBV7-2 to TRBJ2-1; 8 nucleotides align to TRBD2. CDR3 size: 15 residues. Trimming took 2 bases from V and 6 from J; bases not matched to a gene: 6. Germline values: CDR1 SGHTA, CDR2 FQGNSA. The CDR3 protein is CASSLTGGQGNEQFF. In nucleotides, the CDR3 is TGTGCCAGCAGCTTAACGGGGGGGCAGGGCAATGAGCAGTTCTTC.